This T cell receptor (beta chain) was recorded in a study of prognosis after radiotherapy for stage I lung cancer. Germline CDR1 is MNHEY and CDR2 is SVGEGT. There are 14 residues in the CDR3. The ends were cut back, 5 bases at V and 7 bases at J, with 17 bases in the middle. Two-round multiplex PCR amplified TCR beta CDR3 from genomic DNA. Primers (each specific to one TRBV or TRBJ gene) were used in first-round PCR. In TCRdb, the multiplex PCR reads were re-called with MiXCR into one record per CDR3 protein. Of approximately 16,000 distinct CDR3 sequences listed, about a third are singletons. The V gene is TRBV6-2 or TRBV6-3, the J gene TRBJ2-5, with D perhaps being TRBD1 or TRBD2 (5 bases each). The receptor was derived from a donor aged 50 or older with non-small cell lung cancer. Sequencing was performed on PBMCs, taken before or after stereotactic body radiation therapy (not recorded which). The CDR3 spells CASSTEGFGGTQYF. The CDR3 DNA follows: TGTGCCAGCAGTACCGAAGGCTTTGGGGGGACCCAGTACTTC.